Sequencing of this T cell receptor beta chain was carried out in a study of shared clonotypes between healthy human individuals. Broader study findings: Generation probabilities were higher for clonotypes shared across all four sorted-subset donors than for unshared ones.

This CDR3 region has 17 residues. V was trimmed by 4 bases and J by 0 bases, leaving 19 bases between them. Germline CDR1 SGHRS, CDR2 YFSETQ. As handled by the study authors: ImmunoSEQ supplied junction-only sequences lacking quality scores, so filtering was different. Method: immunoSEQ multiplex PCR; TCRdb's copy keeps in-frame clones and lacks some. V and J calls plus clone size are reproduced from that table; the DNA served to infer D and trimming. The sample has about 1 million clones; roughly 80% are singletons. On this clone itself: No antigen is known for it.

The clonotype was recovered from a man between 18 and 29 years old in good health. The material sequenced was memory CD4+ T cells sorted from blood. Subset indicated: CD45RA-negative fraction. J is TRBJ2-5 and V is TRBV5-1, with D possibly TRBD1 on 5 matching bases. Here the CDR3 DNA reads TGCGCCAGCAGCCCGAATGATTGGGGCCGGTACCAAGAGACCCAGTACTTC. Its translation is CASSPNDWGRYQETQYF.